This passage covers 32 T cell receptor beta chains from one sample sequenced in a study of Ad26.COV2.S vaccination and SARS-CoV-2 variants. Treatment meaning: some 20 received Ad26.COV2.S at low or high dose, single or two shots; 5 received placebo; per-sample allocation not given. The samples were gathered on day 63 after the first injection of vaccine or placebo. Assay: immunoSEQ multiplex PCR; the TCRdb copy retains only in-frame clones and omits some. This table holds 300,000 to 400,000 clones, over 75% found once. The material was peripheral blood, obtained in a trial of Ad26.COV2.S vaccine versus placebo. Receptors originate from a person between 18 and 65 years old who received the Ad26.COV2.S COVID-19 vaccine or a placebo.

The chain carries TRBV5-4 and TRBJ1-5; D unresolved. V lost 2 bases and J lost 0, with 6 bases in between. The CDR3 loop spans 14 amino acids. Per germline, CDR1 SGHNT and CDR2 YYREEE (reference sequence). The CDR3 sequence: CASSLQNSNQPQHF. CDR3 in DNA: TGTGCCAGCAGCTTACAGAATAGCAATCAGCCCCAGCATTTT. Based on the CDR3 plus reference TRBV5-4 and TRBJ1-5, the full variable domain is ETGVTQSPTHLIKTRGQQVTLRCSSQSGHNTVSWYQQALGQGPQFIFQYYREEENGRGNFPPRFSGLQFPNYSSELNVNALELDDSALYLCASSLQNSNQPQHFGDGTRLSIL.

The DNA of the CDR3 is TGTGCCACGACCTGGGGGAACTCTGGAAACACCATATATTTT. It encodes CATTWGNSGNTIYF. The chain uses TRBV10-3 and TRBJ1-3; weak D call: TRBD1 (5 bases). With 10 bases removed from V and 0 bases from J, the gap between germline ends came to 13 bases. CDR1 ENHRY and CDR2 SYGVKD come from the germline V gene. The CDR3 contains 14 residues.

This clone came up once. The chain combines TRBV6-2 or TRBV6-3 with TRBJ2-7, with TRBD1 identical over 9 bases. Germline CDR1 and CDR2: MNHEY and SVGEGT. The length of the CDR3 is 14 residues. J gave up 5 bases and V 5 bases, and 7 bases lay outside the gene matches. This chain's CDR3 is CASSTYRGRDEQYF. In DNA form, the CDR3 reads TGTGCCAGCAGTACCTACAGGGGGCGCGACGAGCAGTACTTC.

The CDR3 is CSVEGSWTEAFF. As DNA, the CDR3 is TGCAGCGTTGAAGGGTCATGGACTGAAGCTTTCTTT. The chain is built from TRBV29-1 and TRBJ1-1; D is uncertain. V lost 1 base, J lost 5 bases, and 8 bases lay in between. This CDR3 comprises 12 residues. Looked up from germline, CDR1 is SQVTM and CDR2 is ANQGSEA.

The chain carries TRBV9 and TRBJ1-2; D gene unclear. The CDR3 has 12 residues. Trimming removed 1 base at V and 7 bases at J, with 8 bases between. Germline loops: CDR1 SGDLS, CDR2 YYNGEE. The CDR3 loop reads CASSVKDGGYTF. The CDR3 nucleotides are TGTGCCAGCAGCGTAAAGGATGGTGGCTACACCTTC.

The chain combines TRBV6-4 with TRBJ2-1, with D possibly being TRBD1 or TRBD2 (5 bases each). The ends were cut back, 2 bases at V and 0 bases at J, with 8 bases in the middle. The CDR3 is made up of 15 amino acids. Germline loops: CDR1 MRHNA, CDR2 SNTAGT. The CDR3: CASSDEGSSYNEQFF. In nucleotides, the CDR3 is TGTGCCAGCAGTGACGAGGGGAGCTCCTACAATGAGCAGTTCTTC.

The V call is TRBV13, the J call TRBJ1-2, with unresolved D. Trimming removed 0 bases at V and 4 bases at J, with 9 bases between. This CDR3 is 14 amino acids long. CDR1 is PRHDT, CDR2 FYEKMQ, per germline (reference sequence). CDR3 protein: CASSLGSGSYGYTF. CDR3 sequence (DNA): TGTGCCAGCAGCTTAGGTTCAGGCTCCTATGGCTACACCTTC.

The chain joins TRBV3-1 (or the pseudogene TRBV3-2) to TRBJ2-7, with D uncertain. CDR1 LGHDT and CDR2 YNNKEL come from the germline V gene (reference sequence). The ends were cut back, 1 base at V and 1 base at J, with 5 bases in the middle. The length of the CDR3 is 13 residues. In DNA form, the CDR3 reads TGTGCCAGCAGCCAAGTCGCTTCCTACGAGCAGTACTTC. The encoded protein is CASSQVASYEQYF.

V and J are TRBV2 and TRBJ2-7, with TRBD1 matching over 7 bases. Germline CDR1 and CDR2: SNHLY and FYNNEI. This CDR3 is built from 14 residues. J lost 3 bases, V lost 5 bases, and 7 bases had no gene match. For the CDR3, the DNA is TGTGCCAGCAGTCGGGACAGTGTAATCTACGAGCAGTACTTC. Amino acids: CASSRDSVIYEQYF.

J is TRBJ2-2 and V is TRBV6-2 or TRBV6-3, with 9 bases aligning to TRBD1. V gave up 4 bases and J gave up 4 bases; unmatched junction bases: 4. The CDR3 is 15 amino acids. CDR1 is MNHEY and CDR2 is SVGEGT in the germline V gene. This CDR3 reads CASSSGTGITGELFF. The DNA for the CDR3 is TGTGCCAGCAGTTCTGGGACAGGGATCACCGGGGAGCTGTTTTTT.

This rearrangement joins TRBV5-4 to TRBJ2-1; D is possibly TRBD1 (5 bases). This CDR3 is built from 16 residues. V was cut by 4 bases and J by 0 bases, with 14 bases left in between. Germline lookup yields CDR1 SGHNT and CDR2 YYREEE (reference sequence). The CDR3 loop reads CASSPSEGVSYNEQFF. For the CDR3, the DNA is TGTGCCAGCAGCCCCTCGGAAGGGGTCTCCTACAATGAGCAGTTCTTC.

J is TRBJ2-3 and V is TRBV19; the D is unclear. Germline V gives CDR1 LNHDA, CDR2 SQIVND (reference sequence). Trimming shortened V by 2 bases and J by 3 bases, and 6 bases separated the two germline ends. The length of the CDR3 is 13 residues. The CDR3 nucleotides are TGTGCCAGTAGTATAAGTCCGACAGATACGCAGTATTTT. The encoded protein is CASSISPTDTQYF.

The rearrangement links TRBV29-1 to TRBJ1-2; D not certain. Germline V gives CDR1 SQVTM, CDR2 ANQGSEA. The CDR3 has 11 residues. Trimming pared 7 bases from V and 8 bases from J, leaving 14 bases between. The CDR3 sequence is CSAWEGRGYTF. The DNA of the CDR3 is TGCAGCGCCTGGGAGGGAAGGGGCTACACCTTC.

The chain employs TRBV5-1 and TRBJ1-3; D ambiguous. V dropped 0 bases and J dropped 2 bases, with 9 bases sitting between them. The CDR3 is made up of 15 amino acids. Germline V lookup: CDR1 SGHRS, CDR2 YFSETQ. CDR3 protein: CASSLAVGTGNTIYF. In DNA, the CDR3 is TGCGCCAGCAGCTTGGCCGTGGGTACTGGAAACACCATATATTTT. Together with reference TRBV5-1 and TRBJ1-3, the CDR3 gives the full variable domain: KAGVTQTPRYLIKTRGQQVTLSCSPISGHRSVSWYQQTPGQGLQFLFEYFSETQRNKGNFPGRFSGRQFSNSRSEMNVSTLELGDSALYLCASSLAVGTGNTIYFGEGSWLTVV.

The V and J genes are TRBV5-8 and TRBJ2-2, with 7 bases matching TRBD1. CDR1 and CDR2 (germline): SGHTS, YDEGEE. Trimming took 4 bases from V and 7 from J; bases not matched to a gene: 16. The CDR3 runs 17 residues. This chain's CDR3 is CASSPGSEGGAGGELFF. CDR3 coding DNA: TGTGCCAGCAGCCCGGGTTCTGAAGGGGGCGCGGGCGGGGAGCTGTTTTTT.

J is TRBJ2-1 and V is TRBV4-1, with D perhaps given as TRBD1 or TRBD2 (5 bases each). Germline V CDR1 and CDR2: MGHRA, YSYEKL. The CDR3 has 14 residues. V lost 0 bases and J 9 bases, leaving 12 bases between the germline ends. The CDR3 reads CASSQDRGGGEQFF. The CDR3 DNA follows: TGCGCCAGCAGCCAAGACCGGGGTGGGGGTGAGCAGTTCTTC.

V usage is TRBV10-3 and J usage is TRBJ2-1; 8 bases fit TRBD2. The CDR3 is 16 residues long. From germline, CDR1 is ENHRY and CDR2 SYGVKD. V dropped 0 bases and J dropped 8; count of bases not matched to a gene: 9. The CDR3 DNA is TGTGCCATCAGTGAGTCTTGGACTAGCTTCGGCGATGAGCAGTTCTTC. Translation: CAISESWTSFGDEQFF.

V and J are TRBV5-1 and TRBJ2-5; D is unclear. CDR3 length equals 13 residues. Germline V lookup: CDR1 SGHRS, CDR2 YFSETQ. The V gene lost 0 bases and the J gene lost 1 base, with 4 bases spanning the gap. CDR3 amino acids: CASSLGPQETQYF. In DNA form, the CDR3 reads TGCGCCAGCAGCTTGGGCCCCCAAGAGACCCAGTACTTC.

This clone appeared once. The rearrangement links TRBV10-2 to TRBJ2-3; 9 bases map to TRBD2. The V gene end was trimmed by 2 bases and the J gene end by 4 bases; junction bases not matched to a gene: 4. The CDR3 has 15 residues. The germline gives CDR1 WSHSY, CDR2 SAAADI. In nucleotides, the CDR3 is TGCGCCAGCAGTGAGATGCGGGGGGGCCCAGATACGCAGTATTTT. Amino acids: CASSEMRGGPDTQYF.

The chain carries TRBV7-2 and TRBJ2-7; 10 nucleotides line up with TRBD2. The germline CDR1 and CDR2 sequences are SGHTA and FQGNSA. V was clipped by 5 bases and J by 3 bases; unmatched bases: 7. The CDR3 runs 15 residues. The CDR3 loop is CASSPRLAGDYEQYF. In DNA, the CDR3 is TGTGCCAGCAGCCCCCGACTAGCGGGCGACTACGAGCAGTACTTC.

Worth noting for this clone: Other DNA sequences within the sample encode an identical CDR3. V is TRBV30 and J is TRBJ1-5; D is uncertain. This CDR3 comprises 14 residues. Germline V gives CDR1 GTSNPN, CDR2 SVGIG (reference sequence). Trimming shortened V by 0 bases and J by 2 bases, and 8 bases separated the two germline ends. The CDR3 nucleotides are TGTGCCTGGAGTGTTGGGGTAGGCAATCAGCCCCAGCATTTT. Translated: CAWSVGVGNQPQHF.

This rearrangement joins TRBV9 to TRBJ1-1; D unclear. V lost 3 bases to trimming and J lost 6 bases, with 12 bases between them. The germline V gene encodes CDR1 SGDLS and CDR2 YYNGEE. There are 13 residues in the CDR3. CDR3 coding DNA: TGTGCCAGCAGCGCCCTGACGACCTCTGAAGCTTTCTTT. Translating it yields CASSALTTSEAFF.

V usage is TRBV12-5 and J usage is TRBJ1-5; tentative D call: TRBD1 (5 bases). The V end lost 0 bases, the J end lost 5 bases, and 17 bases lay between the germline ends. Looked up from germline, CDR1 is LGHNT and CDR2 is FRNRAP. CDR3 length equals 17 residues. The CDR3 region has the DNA TGTGCTAGTGGTTTGGTACTAAAGGGGATCGGGGATCAGCCCCAGCATTTT. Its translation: CASGLVLKGIGDQPQHF.

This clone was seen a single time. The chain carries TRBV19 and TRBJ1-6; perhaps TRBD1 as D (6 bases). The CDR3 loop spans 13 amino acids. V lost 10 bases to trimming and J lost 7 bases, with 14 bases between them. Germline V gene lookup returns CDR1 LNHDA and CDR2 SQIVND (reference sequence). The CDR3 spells CATRQVLNSPLHF. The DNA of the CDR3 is TGTGCCACCCGACAGGTCTTAAATTCACCCCTCCACTTT.

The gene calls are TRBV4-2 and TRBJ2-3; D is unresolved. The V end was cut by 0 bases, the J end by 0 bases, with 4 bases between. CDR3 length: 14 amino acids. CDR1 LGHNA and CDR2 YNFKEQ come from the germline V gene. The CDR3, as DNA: TGTGCCAGCAGCCAAGATAGAAGCACAGATACGCAGTATTTT. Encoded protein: CASSQDRSTDTQYF.

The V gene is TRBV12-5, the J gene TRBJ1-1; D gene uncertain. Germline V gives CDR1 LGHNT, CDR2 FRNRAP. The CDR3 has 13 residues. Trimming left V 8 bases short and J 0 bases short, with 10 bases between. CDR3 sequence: CASHPVMNTEAFF. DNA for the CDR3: TGTGCTAGTCATCCGGTCATGAACACTGAAGCTTTCTTT.

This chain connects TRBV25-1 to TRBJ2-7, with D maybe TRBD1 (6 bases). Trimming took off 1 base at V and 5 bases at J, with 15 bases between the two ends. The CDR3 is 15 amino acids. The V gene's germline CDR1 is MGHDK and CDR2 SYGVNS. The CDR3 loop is CASSESTGWQHEQYF. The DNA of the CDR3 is TGTGCCAGCAGTGAATCCACAGGGTGGCAACACGAGCAGTACTTC.

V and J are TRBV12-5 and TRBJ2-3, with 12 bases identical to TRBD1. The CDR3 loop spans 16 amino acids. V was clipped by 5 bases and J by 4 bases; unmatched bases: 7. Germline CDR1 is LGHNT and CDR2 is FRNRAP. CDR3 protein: CASGPRDRGLADTQYF. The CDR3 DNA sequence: TGTGCTAGTGGTCCCCGGGACAGGGGGCTTGCAGATACGCAGTATTTT. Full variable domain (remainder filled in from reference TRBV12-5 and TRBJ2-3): DARVTQTPRHKVTEMGQEVTMRCQPILGHNTVFWYRQTMMQGLELLAYFRNRAPLDDSGMPKDRFSAEMPDATLATLKIQPSEPRDSAVYFCASGPRDRGLADTQYFGPGTRLTVL.

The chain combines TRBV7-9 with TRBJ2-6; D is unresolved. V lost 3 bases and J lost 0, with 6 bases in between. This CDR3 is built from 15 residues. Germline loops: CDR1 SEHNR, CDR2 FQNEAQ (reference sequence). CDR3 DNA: TGTGCCAGCAGCTTGAGAGACTCTGGGGCCAACGTCCTGACTTTC. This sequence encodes CASSLRDSGANVLTF.

DNA for the CDR3: TGTGCCAGCAGTGGCGGGACAGGGGTAGGCACAGATACGCAGTATTTT. This sequence encodes CASSGGTGVGTDTQYF. This rearrangement joins TRBV2 to TRBJ2-3, with 10 bases identical to TRBD1. V lost 4 bases, J lost 1 base, and 5 bases stayed unmatched. The CDR3 totals 16 residues. Germline CDR1 and CDR2: SNHLY and FYNNEI.

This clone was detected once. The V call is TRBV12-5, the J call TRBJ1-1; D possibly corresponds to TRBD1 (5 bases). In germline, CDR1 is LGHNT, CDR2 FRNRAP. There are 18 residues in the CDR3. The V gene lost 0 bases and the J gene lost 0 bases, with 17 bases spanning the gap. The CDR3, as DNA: TGTGCTAGTGGTTTGGTACGGGGGGATGCTACCATGAACACTGAAGCTTTCTTT. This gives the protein CASGLVRGDATMNTEAFF.

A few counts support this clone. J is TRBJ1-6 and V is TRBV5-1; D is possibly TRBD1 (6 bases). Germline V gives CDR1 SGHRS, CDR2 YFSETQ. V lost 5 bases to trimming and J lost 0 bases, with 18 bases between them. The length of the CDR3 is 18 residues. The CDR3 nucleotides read TGCGCCAGCAGACGAGTCACGGGGGCGAGCTCCTATAATTCACCCCTCCACTTT. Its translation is CASRRVTGASSYNSPLHF.